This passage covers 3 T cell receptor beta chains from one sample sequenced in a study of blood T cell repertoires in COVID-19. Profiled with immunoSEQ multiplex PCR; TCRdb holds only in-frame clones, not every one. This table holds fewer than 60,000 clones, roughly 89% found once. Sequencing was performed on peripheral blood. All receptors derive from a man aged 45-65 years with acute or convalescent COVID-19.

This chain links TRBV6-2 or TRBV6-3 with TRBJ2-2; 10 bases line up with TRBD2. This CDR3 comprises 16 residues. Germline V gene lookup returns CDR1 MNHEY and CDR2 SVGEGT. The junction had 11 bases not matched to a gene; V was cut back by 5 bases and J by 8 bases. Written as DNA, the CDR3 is TGTGCCAGCAGTCCCGAGACTAGCGGGTATCAGGGGGAGCTGTTTTTT. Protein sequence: CASSPETSGYQGELFF.

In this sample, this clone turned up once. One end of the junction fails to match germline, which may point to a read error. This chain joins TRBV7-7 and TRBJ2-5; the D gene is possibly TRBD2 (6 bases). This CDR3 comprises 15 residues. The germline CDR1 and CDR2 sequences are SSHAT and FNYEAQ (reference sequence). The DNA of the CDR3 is TGTGCTAGCAGCTTAGTGGGGGGAACTGGGGAGACCCAGTACTTC. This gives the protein CASSLVGGTGETQYF. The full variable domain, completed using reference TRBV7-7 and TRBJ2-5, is GAGVSQSPRYKVTKRGQDVTLRCDPISSHATLYWYQQALGQGPEFLTYFNYEAQPDKSGLPSDRFSAERPEGSISTLTIQRTEQRDSAMYRCASSLVGGTGETQYFGPGTRLLVL.

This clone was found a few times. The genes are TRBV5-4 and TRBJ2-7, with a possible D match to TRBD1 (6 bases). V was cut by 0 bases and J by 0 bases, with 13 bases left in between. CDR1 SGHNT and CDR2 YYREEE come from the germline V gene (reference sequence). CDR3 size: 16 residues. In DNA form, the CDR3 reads TGTGCCAGCAGCTTGGCCTGGGGGCCCAGCTCCTACGAGCAGTACTTC. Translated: CASSLAWGPSSYEQYF.